Following are 32 T cell receptor beta chains from one sample sequenced in a study of cytomegalovirus exposure and HLA in healthy donors (dated by TCRdb to about 2017). Libraries came from the immunoSEQ multiplex PCR assay. For the multiplex PCR, a mixture combining 60 forward primers for TCR Vbeta segments and 13 reverse primers for TCR Jbeta segments was used. Drawn from immuneACCESS, this table holds only the in-frame rearrangements with V and J called that TCRdb kept. Clones are partly lost; checked studies trace under half to an unresolved V gene and leave the rest unexplained. The sample table contains about 130,000 clones; only one count was recorded for roughly 78% of them. Clones ranked in the top ten supply approximately 4.8% of the sample. Sequencing input: PBMCs. These receptors all come from a man aged 25-45 years in good health.

This clone has a single count. The CDR3 DNA is TGTGCCAGCAGCTTGGACCGGGCCGGGGAGCTGTTTTTT. It is translated as CASSLDRAGELFF. V and J are TRBV5-6 and TRBJ2-2; unclear D gene. V was cut by 0 bases and J by 6 bases, with 6 bases left in between. CDR1 is SGHDT and CDR2 is YYEEEE in the germline V gene. There are 13 residues in the CDR3. Filled out from reference TRBV5-6 and TRBJ2-2, the complete variable domain reads DAGVTQSPTHLIKTRGQQVTLRCSPKSGHDTVSWYQQALGQGPQFIFQYYEEEERQRGNFPDRFSGHQFPNYSSELNVNALLLGDSALYLCASSLDRAGELFFGEGSRLTVL.

The rearrangement uses TRBV11-3 and TRBJ2-1, with 10 positions matching TRBD2. The germline V gene has CDR1 SGHNT and CDR2 YENEEA. V was pared by 4 bases and J by 1 base, with 4 bases of the junction left unmatched. The CDR3 has 16 residues. CDR3 coding DNA: TGTGCCAGCAGCTGGAGCGGGAGGGGGTCCTACAATGAGCAGTTCTTC. Protein product: CASSWSGRGSYNEQFF.

Only one count was recorded for this clone. The V and J genes are TRBV6-5 and TRBJ2-1, with a possible D match to TRBD2 (5 bases). V was clipped by 0 bases and J by 5 bases, with 11 bases between them. The CDR3 has 15 residues. The germline CDR1 and CDR2 sequences are MNHEY and SVGAGI. CDR3 nucleotide sequence: TGTGCCAGCAGTTACTCCTACGGGGTTCACAATGAGCAGTTCTTC. Protein product: CASSYSYGVHNEQFF.

The chain has TRBV6-1 and TRBJ1-1, with D perhaps matching TRBD1 (5 bases). V was shortened by 7 bases and J by 0 bases, with 12 bases between the two germline ends. Per the germline V gene, CDR1 is MNHNS and CDR2 is SASEGT. This CDR3 contains 14 residues. CDR3 sequence: CASKTDSLNTEAFF. The CDR3, as DNA: TGTGCCAGCAAGACCGACAGCCTGAACACTGAAGCTTTCTTT.

Worth noting for this clone: Because the CDR3's place on the DNA is in doubt, the DNA is left out and the CDR3 is given as listed by TCRdb. V gene TRBV9 combines with J gene TRBJ1-1; the D call in the table, TRBD1, was not verified against the DNA. Germline values: CDR1 SGDLS, CDR2 YYNGEE. Including both end residues, the CDR3 is 14 amino acids long. CDR3 loop: CASSVGQGATEASF.

This clone turned up a few times. V and J are TRBV6-1 and TRBJ1-5; TRBD1 is a possible D gene (6 bases). V was pared by 3 bases and J by 2 bases, with 14 bases between. CDR1 and CDR2 (germline): MNHNS, SASEGT. This CDR3 is 16 amino acids long. CDR3 residues: CASSDEQGAGNQPQHF. The CDR3 DNA is TGTGCCAGCAGTGACGAACAGGGAGCGGGCAATCAGCCCCAGCATTTT.

The chain joins TRBV6-6 to TRBJ2-7, with D possibly being TRBD2 (6 bases). This CDR3 is built from 15 residues. V dropped 0 bases and J dropped 1 base, with 10 bases sitting between them. Germline CDR1 reads MNHNY; CDR2 reads SVGAGI (reference sequence). CDR3 residues: CASSYSRLGSYEQYF. The CDR3 bases are TGTGCCAGCAGTTACTCGAGACTAGGGTCCTACGAGCAGTACTTC.

The V gene is TRBV27, the J gene TRBJ2-6; 8 positions match TRBD2. Trimming removed 5 bases from V and 0 bases from J; junction bases left unmatched: 9. CDR1 and CDR2 (germline): MNHEY, SMNVEV (reference sequence). The CDR3 is 18 amino acids. The DNA for the CDR3 is TGTGCCAGCAGTGCCCGAGCGGGGGCGTCCTCTGGGGCCAACGTCCTGACTTTC. Its protein is CASSARAGASSGANVLTF. Complete variable domain (other parts from reference TRBV27 and TRBJ2-6): EAQVTQNPRYLITVTGKKLTVTCSQNMNHEYMSWYRQDPGLGLRQIYYSMNVEVTDKGDVPEGYKVSRKEKRNFPLILESPSPNQTSLYFCASSARAGASSGANVLTFGAGSRLTVL.

The chain uses TRBV4-3 and TRBJ2-1, with 9 bases that match TRBD1. Trimming cost V 3 bases and J 7 bases; bases outside gene matches: 7. This CDR3 contains 15 residues. Germline V gene data show CDR1 as LGHNA and CDR2 as YSLEER. The CDR3 loop is CASSHTGTGRNEQFF. For the CDR3, the DNA is TGCGCCAGCAGCCACACCGGGACAGGGCGAAATGAGCAGTTCTTC.

This clone was detected a few times. J is TRBJ2-5 and V is TRBV5-1; TRBD2 matches 13 bases. CDR1 SGHRS and CDR2 YFSETQ come from the germline V gene. CDR3 length: 15 residues. The J segment lost 5 bases and the V segment lost 4 bases, leaving 5 bases of the junction unmatched. This chain's CDR3 is CASSLGLAGVETQYF. In nucleotides, the CDR3 is TGCGCCAGCAGCCTTGGACTAGCGGGAGTTGAGACCCAGTACTTC.

The genes are TRBV29-1 and TRBJ2-1; 7 bases match TRBD2. Germline-derived CDR1 and CDR2 are SQVTM and ANQGSEA. Trimming at V came to 4 bases and at J to 6 bases, leaving 12 bases not matched to a gene. The CDR3 loop spans 15 amino acids. The CDR3 DNA follows: TGCAGCGTTGGTTCTACTAGCGACGTATCCAATGAGCAGTTCTTC. It codes for CSVGSTSDVSNEQFF.

V is TRBV25-1 and J is TRBJ2-5; 8 nucleotides line up with TRBD2. Judging by the DNA end, TRBJ2-7 fits better; the J call may be wrong. The CDR3 has 16 amino acids. CDR1 and CDR2 (germline): MGHDK, SYGVNS. The CDR3 reads CASSEAPGGGSYEQYF. In DNA, the CDR3 is TGTGCCAGCAGTGAGGCTCCCGGGGGGGGCTCCTACGAGCAGTACTTC.

The rearrangement links TRBV28 to TRBJ1-5; D gene unclear. Germline V CDR1 and CDR2: MDHEN, SYDVKM. V shed 6 bases and J shed 0 bases, with 12 bases lying between them. The CDR3 is 15 amino acids. The CDR3 spells CASRGGRDSNQPQHF. Written as DNA, the CDR3 is TGTGCCAGCAGAGGTGGGCGGGATAGCAATCAGCCCCAGCATTTT.

The V call is TRBV5-1, the J call TRBJ2-1; 12 bases are shared with TRBD1. V trimming: 1 base; J trimming: 10 bases; junction bases outside the gene matches: 9. The CDR3 spans 16 residues. Germline V CDR1 and CDR2: SGHRS, YFSETQ. CDR3 bases: TGCGCCAGCAGCTTGAAGGTCGGGACAGGGGGCCCCGAGCAGTTCTTC. It encodes CASSLKVGTGGPEQFF.

The table lists this clone with a count of one. The chain combines TRBV2 with TRBJ2-7; tentative D call: TRBD2 (5 bases). CDR3 length equals 16 residues. V was pared by 0 bases and J by 0 bases, with 12 bases between. Germline CDR1 reads SNHLY; CDR2 reads FYNNEI. CDR3 in amino acids: CASSEARGRDSYEQYF. The CDR3, as DNA: TGTGCCAGCAGTGAAGCCCGGGGAAGGGACTCCTACGAGCAGTACTTC.

The chain combines TRBV7-9 with TRBJ2-5; D is uncertain. Germline assignment: CDR1 SEHNR and CDR2 FQNEAQ (reference sequence). The CDR3 is made up of 10 amino acids. Trimming removed 8 bases from V and 4 bases from J, with 5 bases in between. CDR3 in amino acids: CASGGETQYF. DNA for the CDR3: TGTGCCAGCGGCGGAGAGACCCAGTACTTC.

The rearrangement uses TRBV11-1 and TRBJ2-1; 14 bases match TRBD2. This CDR3 is 17 amino acids long. With V trimmed by 5 bases and J by 6 bases, 9 bases remained unmatched. CDR1 and CDR2 from the germline V gene are SGHAT and FQDESV (reference sequence). Here the CDR3 DNA reads TGTGCCAGCAGCCTCATTCCGGGACTAGCGGGAGTCAATGAGCAGTTCTTC. It translates to CASSLIPGLAGVNEQFF.

The V and J genes are TRBV7-9 and TRBJ2-1; 9 bases line up with TRBD2. The germline gives CDR1 SEHNR, CDR2 FQNEAQ (reference sequence). The CDR3 spans 15 residues. The J segment lost 9 bases and the V segment lost 3 bases, leaving 9 bases of the junction unmatched. The CDR3 coding sequence is TGTGCCAGCAGCTTTAGGCGGGAGGGTTTTAGTGAGCAGTTCTTC. Its protein is CASSFRREGFSEQFF.

The rearrangement uses TRBV27 and TRBJ2-5; D remains ambiguous. The DNA end lines up better with TRBJ2-7; the J call may be wrong. The CDR3 covers 13 residues. Germline CDR1 MNHEY, CDR2 SMNVEV (reference sequence). The CDR3 spells CASSLSFPYEQYF. The CDR3 coding sequence is TGTGCCAGCAGTTTATCGTTTCCCTACGAGCAGTACTTC.

The genes are TRBV28 and TRBJ2-7; 13 nucleotides align to TRBD2. CDR1 is MDHEN and CDR2 is SYDVKM in the germline V gene. Germline trimming cut 3 bases from V and 3 bases from J; bases unmatched to any gene: 5. This CDR3 has 16 residues. The CDR3 loop reads CASSFPGLAGDYEQYF. DNA of the CDR3: TGTGCCAGCAGTTTTCCTGGACTAGCGGGAGACTACGAGCAGTACTTC. Full variable domain (outside the CDR3, taken from reference TRBV28 and TRBJ2-7): DVKVTQSSRYLVKRTGEKVFLECVQDMDHENMFWYRQDPGLGLRLIYFSYDVKMKEKGDIPEGYSVSREKKERFSLILESASTNQTSMYLCASSFPGLAGDYEQYFGPGTRLTVT.

This clone was seen only a few times. This rearrangement joins TRBV18 to TRBJ2-1, with TRBD2 matching 7 bases. CDR3 length: 15 amino acids. The germline V gene has CDR1 KGHSH and CDR2 LQKENI. V gave up 6 bases and J gave up 1 base; unmatched junction bases: 6. CDR3 in amino acids: CASSQGLVSYNEQFF. In DNA form, the CDR3 reads TGTGCCAGCTCGCAAGGACTAGTTTCCTACAATGAGCAGTTCTTC.

The chain couples TRBV28 to TRBJ2-3, with no clear D. The CDR3 runs 14 residues. CDR1 MDHEN and CDR2 SYDVKM come from the germline V gene. V shed 3 bases and J shed 0 bases, with 7 bases lying between them. DNA for the CDR3: TGTGCCAGCAGTTTGAGAGTGAGCACAGATACGCAGTATTTT. Its translation: CASSLRVSTDTQYF.

In regard to this clone: One end of the junction varies from germline; a read error may be responsible. The chain is built from TRBV7-9 and TRBJ2-7; D ambiguous. CDR3 length: 13 amino acids. The germline V gene encodes CDR1 SEHNR and CDR2 FQNEAQ (reference sequence). For the CDR3, the DNA is TGTTCCAGCAGCTCGGGTAGTCCCTACGAGCAGTACTTC. This encodes CSSSSGSPYEQYF.

The V and J genes are TRBV5-6 and TRBJ2-3; perhaps TRBD2 as D (6 bases). The germline V and J ends were trimmed by 4 bases and 2 bases, with 14 bases remaining between them. Germline V lookup: CDR1 SGHDT, CDR2 YYEEEE. The CDR3 is 15 amino acids. CDR3 in DNA: TGTGCCAGCAGCGCGGGACTCAGTTACACAGATACGCAGTATTTT. It specifies CASSAGLSYTDTQYF.

The chain recombines TRBV6-4 with TRBJ2-1, with D possibly being TRBD1 (6 bases). V dropped 0 bases and J dropped 10 bases, with 19 bases sitting between them. This CDR3 has 16 amino acids. Germline V CDR1 and CDR2: MRHNA, SNTAGT. In DNA form, the CDR3 reads TGTGCCAGCAGTGACTCGACGCCAGGGGCAAGGGGAGAGCAGTTCTTC. Translated, it gives CASSDSTPGARGEQFF.

In regard to this clone: Other DNA sequences within the sample encode an identical CDR3. The chain couples TRBV5-1 to TRBJ1-1; D call uncertain. The V end was cut by 0 bases, the J end by 5 bases, with 5 bases between. CDR3 length equals 12 residues. Germline CDR1 and CDR2: SGHRS and YFSETQ. CDR3 protein: CASSLDRTEAFF. CDR3 DNA sequence: TGCGCCAGCAGCTTGGACCGGACTGAAGCTTTCTTT.

This clone was observed a handful of times. This chain uses TRBV7-2 with TRBJ2-1; TRBD2 might be the D (5 bases). This CDR3 has 13 amino acids. Trimming left V 4 bases short and J 11 bases short, with 15 bases between. Germline assignment: CDR1 SGHTA and CDR2 FQGNSA. The CDR3 sequence is CASSSPRLAKQFF. CDR3 DNA sequence: TGTGCCAGCAGCTCTCCAAGGTTAGCGAAGCAGTTCTTC.

The chain carries TRBV23-1 and TRBJ1-4; 8 bases are a match to TRBD1. TRBV23-1 is an open reading frame, and its role is uncertain. CDR3 length: 15 residues. V shed 7 bases, J shed 5 bases, and the junction held 9 bases outside the gene matches. CDR3 protein: CASKTWTGKNEKLFF. CDR3 DNA sequence: TGCGCCAGCAAAACCTGGACAGGGAAGAATGAAAAACTGTTTTTT.

The V call is TRBV21-1, the J call TRBJ2-1; no check of the table's D call, TRBD2, against the DNA was made. TRBV21-1 is annotated as a pseudogene. The length of the CDR3 is 16 residues. The CDR3 reads CASSKFCTLSDNEQFF. CDR3 nucleotides: TGTGCCAGCAGCAAATTTTGTACCCTTTCGGACAATGAGCAGTTCTTC.

The chain joins TRBV25-1 to TRBJ1-3; 8 bases align to TRBD1. Looked up from germline, CDR1 is MGHDK and CDR2 is SYGVNS. This CDR3 spans 15 amino acids. Germline trimming cut 6 bases from V and 0 bases from J; bases unmatched to any gene: 4. Here the CDR3 reads CASSGQGTSGNTIYF. The CDR3 region has the DNA TGTGCCAGCAGCGGACAGGGAACCTCTGGAAACACCATATATTTT.

The genes are TRBV30 and TRBJ1-6, with D unresolved. CDR3 length: 13 residues. From germline, CDR1 is GTSNPN and CDR2 SVGIG (reference sequence). V gave up 3 bases and J gave up 6 bases, with 9 bases separating them. CDR3 residues: CAWSPVSNSPLHF. The CDR3 coding sequence is TGTGCCTGGAGCCCAGTGTCTAATTCACCCCTCCACTTT.

The rearrangement uses TRBV19 and TRBJ2-5, with 9 bases lining up with TRBD1. The CDR3 has 17 residues. Germline lookup yields CDR1 LNHDA and CDR2 SQIVND (reference sequence). V lost 1 base, J lost 5 bases, and 11 bases stayed unmatched. The CDR3 is CASSIGQGGRRAETQYF. For the CDR3, the DNA is TGTGCCAGTAGTATAGGACAGGGGGGACGTAGGGCGGAGACCCAGTACTTC.